The sequence of this T cell receptor (beta chain) was determined in a study of beta chain features in type 1 diabetes. This clone appeared a few times. Its target is unknown. Study-wide results and caveats: Within the patient group, naive, central memory and Treg TCRB repertoires appeared more similar to each other than within healthy donors.

Per germline, CDR1 SGHRS and CDR2 YFSETQ. Trimming took off 4 bases at V and 9 bases at J, with 11 bases between the two ends. CDR3 length: 12 amino acids. The investigators reverse transcribed all of the isolated RNA, so they sequenced expressed TCRB transcripts. The repertoire was sequenced with immunoSEQ multiplex PCR; TCRdb's copy has only in-frame clones and lacks some. Found here are over 15,000 clones, 55% of them singletons; the top ten hold less than 0.55%. Blood was collected once per donor into heparin, averaging around 120 mL. The gene calls are TRBV5-1 and TRBJ2-1; weak D call: TRBD2 (5 bases). This TCR came from a woman younger than 30 in good health. The specimen sequenced was stem cell memory CD4+ T cells from blood. For the CDR3, the DNA is TGCGCCAGCAGCCCGGGATCCCGTGAGCAGTTCTTC. Its translation: CASSPGSREQFF.